A single sample is the source of the 31 T cell receptor beta chains below, sequenced in a study of cytomegalovirus exposure and HLA in healthy donors. The assay was immunoSEQ multiplex PCR, and TCRdb's table has in-frame clones only and misses some. The sample consists of about 280,000 clones, around 89% of them appearing once. The sample consisted of PBMCs. The receptors come from a young woman in good health and CMV-seronegative.

The chain employs TRBV9 and TRBJ2-2; 10 bases match TRBD2. Germline V gene data show CDR1 as SGDLS and CDR2 as YYNGEE. The CDR3 runs to 15 residues. V was clipped by 4 bases and J by 4 bases; unmatched bases: 4. CDR3 bases: TGTGCCAGCAGCCGGACTAGCGGTGCCACCGGGGAGCTGTTTTTT. It specifies CASSRTSGATGELFF.

This chain joins TRBV12-5 and TRBJ1-5, with 10 bases fitting TRBD1. CDR1 LGHNT and CDR2 FRNRAP come from the germline V gene. J lost 2 bases, V lost 1 base, and 8 bases had no gene match. The CDR3 runs to 18 residues. CDR3 residues: CASGLAFGQGDRNQPQHF. The CDR3 DNA reads as TGTGCTAGTGGTTTGGCCTTCGGACAGGGGGATCGCAATCAGCCCCAGCATTTT. The full variable domain, rest sourced from reference TRBV12-5 and TRBJ1-5, is DARVTQTPRHKVTEMGQEVTMRCQPILGHNTVFWYRQTMMQGLELLAYFRNRAPLDDSGMPKDRFSAEMPDATLATLKIQPSEPRDSAVYFCASGLAFGQGDRNQPQHFGDGTRLSIL.

As concerns this clone: One end of the junction fails to match germline, which may point to a read error. V and J are TRBV28 and TRBJ2-1; D possibly corresponds to TRBD2 (6 bases). Germline-derived CDR1 and CDR2 are MDHEN and SYDVKM. CDR3 length equals 14 residues. The CDR3 DNA is TGTGCCAGCAGTCGCTGGGACTCCAACAATGAGCAGTTCTTC. Its translation is CASSRWDSNNEQFF.

CDR3 nucleotide sequence: TGCGCCAGCAGCTTGGCCACAGGACAGACAAACTATGGCTACACCTTC. Residues: CASSLATGQTNYGYTF. The chain links TRBV5-1 to TRBJ1-2; tentatively, D is TRBD1 (6 bases). V dropped 0 bases and J dropped 2 bases, with 14 bases sitting between them. The CDR3 has 16 residues. The V gene's germline CDR1 is SGHRS and CDR2 YFSETQ. The full variable domain, completed using reference TRBV5-1 and TRBJ1-2, is KAGVTQTPRYLIKTRGQQVTLSCSPISGHRSVSWYQQTPGQGLQFLFEYFSETQRNKGNFPGRFSGRQFSNSRSEMNVSTLELGDSALYLCASSLATGQTNYGYTFGSGTRLTVV.

The chain combines TRBV28 with TRBJ1-2, with TRBD1 matching 9 bases. The CDR3 sequence is 14 residues long. Germline assignment: CDR1 MDHEN and CDR2 SYDVKM. J was trimmed by 7 bases and V by 1 base; bases with no gene match: 4. Written as DNA, the CDR3 is TGTGCCAGCAGTTTATCACAGGGGGCAGGTGGCTACACCTTC. This translates into CASSLSQGAGGYTF.

The chain combines TRBV4-1 with TRBJ2-1; perhaps TRBD1 as D (5 bases). The CDR3 is 15 amino acids. In germline, CDR1 is MGHRA, CDR2 YSYEKL. The V end was cut by 6 bases, the J end by 4 bases, with 16 bases between. CDR3 sequence: CASREIEGAYNEQFF. The CDR3 DNA follows: TGCGCCAGCAGAGAAATAGAAGGGGCATACAATGAGCAGTTCTTC.

The chain couples TRBV4-3 to TRBJ1-1; TRBD1 is a possible D gene (5 bases). The CDR3 is made up of 13 amino acids. Germline V gene sequence: CDR1 LGHNA, CDR2 YSLEER. Trimming took 0 bases from V and 7 from J, leaving 9 bases between them. This chain's CDR3 is CASSQDPQGEAFF. CDR3 coding DNA: TGCGCCAGCAGCCAAGATCCCCAGGGTGAAGCTTTCTTT.

This clone appeared once. This rearrangement joins TRBV7-2 to TRBJ2-7; D is unclear. Trimming removed 2 bases from V and 4 bases from J, with 15 bases in between. Germline V CDR1 and CDR2: SGHTA, FQGNSA. CDR3 size: 15 residues. CDR3 sequence reads: CASSLISAAGYEQYF. The DNA for the CDR3 is TGTGCCAGCAGCTTAATCAGCGCAGCCGGATACGAGCAGTACTTC. Looking up the rest from reference TRBV7-2 and TRBJ2-7 gives the full variable domain: GAGVSQSPSNKVTEKGKDVELRCDPISGHTALYWYRQSLGQGLEFLIYFQGNSAPDKSGLPSDRFSAERTGGSVSTLTIQRTQQEDSAVYLCASSLISAAGYEQYFGPGTRLTVT.

The V and J genes are TRBV5-1 and TRBJ2-3, with a possible D match to TRBD1 (6 bases). Trimming removed 4 bases at V and 2 bases at J, with 20 bases between. CDR3 length: 17 amino acids. Germline-derived CDR1 and CDR2 are SGHRS and YFSETQ. CDR3 residues: CASSPLPPGVLTDTQYF. Here the CDR3 DNA reads TGCGCCAGCAGCCCATTACCCCCAGGGGTTCTCACAGATACGCAGTATTTT.

This clone turned up a few times. In DNA, the CDR3 is TGTGCCAGCAGCGTAGAAGGGGGCTCCACTTCACCCCTCCACTTT. Its protein is CASSVEGGSTSPLHF. This chain links TRBV9 with TRBJ1-6, with TRBD1 matching 7 bases. The CDR3 consists of 15 residues. The germline V gene has CDR1 SGDLS and CDR2 YYNGEE. Unmatched junction bases numbered 6, after V lost 0 bases and J lost 9 bases.

V and J are TRBV10-2 and TRBJ1-1; D is unresolved. V was shortened by 4 bases and J by 1 base, with 4 bases between the two germline ends. The length of the CDR3 is 12 residues. Germline V CDR1 and CDR2: WSHSY, SAAADI. In nucleotides, the CDR3 is TGCGCCAGCAGTGCGTGGAACACTGAAGCTTTCTTT. This encodes CASSAWNTEAFF.

The chain combines TRBV28 with TRBJ1-1; D perhaps matches TRBD1 (6 bases). The CDR3 loop spans 10 amino acids. V was trimmed by 6 bases and J by 10 bases, leaving 9 bases between them. Looked up from germline, CDR1 is MDHEN and CDR2 is SYDVKM. CDR3 protein: CASSQQGAFF. The CDR3, as DNA: TGTGCCAGCAGCCAACAGGGAGCTTTCTTT.

The CDR3 DNA reads as TGTGCCAGTAGTTTTAGCGGGAGTCGATACAATGAGCAGTTCTTC. It encodes CASSFSGSRYNEQFF. V gene TRBV19 combines with J gene TRBJ2-1; 9 nucleotides match TRBD2. V was clipped by 5 bases and J by 4 bases; unmatched bases: 6. The germline V gene encodes CDR1 LNHDA and CDR2 SQIVND (reference sequence). The CDR3 contains 15 residues.

V is TRBV2 and J is TRBJ2-6, with 7 bases that match TRBD2. The J segment lost 3 bases and the V segment lost 5 bases, leaving 1 base of the junction unmatched. The CDR3 runs 14 residues. The germline gives CDR1 SNHLY, CDR2 FYNNEI. Written as DNA, the CDR3 is TGTGCCAGCAGTACGGGGGGTGGGGCCAACGTCCTGACTTTC. Protein product: CASSTGGGANVLTF.

The chain joins TRBV9 to TRBJ1-1; weak D call: TRBD1 (5 bases). Trimming removed 4 bases at V and 1 base at J, with 14 bases between. This CDR3 spans 15 amino acids. Germline loops: CDR1 SGDLS, CDR2 YYNGEE. The CDR3 nucleotides read TGTGCCAGCAGCCCAAGACAGACTCCGAACACTGAAGCTTTCTTT. It codes for CASSPRQTPNTEAFF.

V is TRBV18 and J is TRBJ1-2; D may be TRBD1 (5 bases). V lost 6 bases and J lost 1, with 21 bases in between. This CDR3 contains 17 residues. Germline assignment: CDR1 KGHSH and CDR2 LQKENI. CDR3 nucleotide sequence: TGTGCCAGCTCCGACCTTGGAGGGGCCCTCCGTAACTATGGCTACACCTTC. Its translation: CASSDLGGALRNYGYTF.

V gene TRBV4-3 combines with J gene TRBJ1-2, with 7 bases lining up with TRBD1. V shed 0 bases, J shed 3 bases, and the junction held 19 bases outside the gene matches. This CDR3 spans 20 amino acids. Germline values: CDR1 LGHNA, CDR2 YSLEER. DNA of the CDR3: TGCGCCAGCAGCCAAGACCTGGGACAGACAGGGATAGGGTGGTACTATGGCTACACCTTC. Its translation: CASSQDLGQTGIGWYYGYTF.

This clone was counted a single time. The same CDR3 arises from other DNA sequences in this sample as well. The V and J genes are TRBV5-1 and TRBJ1-1, with unresolved D. This CDR3 has 14 amino acids. Germline values: CDR1 SGHRS, CDR2 YFSETQ. Trimming left V 1 base short and J 4 bases short, with 11 bases between. The CDR3 sequence is CASSLTGGGTEAFF. The CDR3 region has the DNA TGCGCCAGCAGCTTGACGGGCGGAGGCACTGAAGCTTTCTTT. The full variable domain, completed using reference TRBV5-1 and TRBJ1-1, is KAGVTQTPRYLIKTRGQQVTLSCSPISGHRSVSWYQQTPGQGLQFLFEYFSETQRNKGNFPGRFSGRQFSNSRSEMNVSTLELGDSALYLCASSLTGGGTEAFFGQGTRLTVV.

V gene TRBV10-3 combines with J gene TRBJ1-1; D might be TRBD1 (6 bases). The length of the CDR3 is 12 residues. Per germline, CDR1 ENHRY and CDR2 SYGVKD. Trimming stripped 6 bases from V and 5 bases from J, with 10 bases between. DNA of the CDR3: TGTGCCATCAGGCAGGGGTTGACTGAAGCTTTCTTT. Its translation: CAIRQGLTEAFF.

The CDR3 loop reads CASSQAVLYGYTF. CDR3 DNA sequence: TGTGCCAGCAGCCAAGCCGTCCTCTATGGCTACACCTTC. This chain links TRBV14 with TRBJ1-2, with D hard to call. Deletions cut 1 base from V and 4 bases from J, with 7 bases between. Germline V gene sequence: CDR1 SGHDN, CDR2 FVKESK. The CDR3 contains 13 residues.

The CDR3 region is CASSLGQGGNQPQHF. CDR3 bases: TGTGCCAGCAGCCTCGGACAGGGGGGCAATCAGCCCCAGCATTTT. The V gene is TRBV6-1, the J gene TRBJ1-5; TRBD1 matches 10 bases. Germline V CDR1 and CDR2: MNHNS, SASEGT. The CDR3 is made up of 15 amino acids. After removal of 6 bases from V and 2 bases from J, the junction contained 4 bases not matched to a gene.

The genes are TRBV2 and TRBJ2-5, with TRBD1 as a possible D gene (5 bases). Trimming took off 7 bases at V and 5 bases at J, with 20 bases between the two ends. The CDR3 has 15 residues. Per germline, CDR1 SNHLY and CDR2 FYNNEI. Here the CDR3 DNA reads TGTGCCAGCAAGGCGGAGTATTCGCAGGGTGAGACCCAGTACTTC. Protein sequence: CASKAEYSQGETQYF.

The rearrangement uses TRBV11-2 and TRBJ2-5; 10 bases line up with TRBD2. Germline lookup yields CDR1 SGHAT and CDR2 FQNNGV. The CDR3 length is 19 residues. The V gene end was trimmed by 2 bases and the J gene end by 0 bases; junction bases not matched to a gene: 12. CDR3 coding DNA: TGTGCCAGCAGCTTACTGGGACTAGCGTCCTCACTTCACCAAGAGACCCAGTACTTC. It encodes CASSLLGLASSLHQETQYF.

This chain connects TRBV7-8 to TRBJ2-7; the D is unclear. The CDR3 consists of 14 residues. Germline values: CDR1 SGHVS, CDR2 FQNEAQ. With 5 bases removed from V and 3 bases from J, the gap between germline ends came to 14 bases. CDR3 loop: CASSPYQANYEQYF. CDR3 bases: TGTGCCAGCAGCCCCTACCAAGCAAACTACGAGCAGTACTTC. Based on the CDR3 plus reference TRBV7-8 and TRBJ2-7, the full variable domain is GAGVSQSPRYKVAKRGQDVALRCDPISGHVSLFWYQQALGQGPEFLTYFQNEAQLDKSGLPSDRFFAERPEGSVSTLKIQRTQQEDSAVYLCASSPYQANYEQYFGPGTRLTVT.

This clone was seen a single time. V and J are TRBV6-6 and TRBJ2-1, with 8 nucleotides matching TRBD2. This CDR3 has 15 amino acids. V was pared by 6 bases and J by 5 bases, with 9 bases of the junction left unmatched. Germline lookup yields CDR1 MNHNY and CDR2 SVGAGI (reference sequence). Here the CDR3 reads CASRQPGLGDNEQFF. In nucleotides, the CDR3 is TGTGCCAGCAGACAACCGGGACTAGGGGACAATGAGCAGTTCTTC.

This clone came up a few times. The chain couples TRBV7-9 to TRBJ2-3; D perhaps matches TRBD2 (5 bases). The V gene's germline CDR1 is SEHNR and CDR2 FQNEAQ (reference sequence). The V gene lost 0 bases and the J gene lost 1 base, with 8 bases spanning the gap. There are 15 residues in the CDR3. CDR3 sequence: CASSLAGDGTDTQYF. The CDR3 DNA is TGTGCCAGCAGCTTAGCGGGAGATGGCACAGATACGCAGTATTTT. The full variable domain, rest sourced from reference TRBV7-9 and TRBJ2-3, is DTGVSQNPRHKITKRGQNVTFRCDPISEHNRLYWYRQTLGQGPEFLTYFQNEAQLEKSRLLSDRFSAERPKGSFSTLEIQRTEQGDSAMYLCASSLAGDGTDTQYFGPGTRLTVL.

This chain joins TRBV28 and TRBJ1-1; TRBD1 matches 8 bases. The CDR3 contains 14 residues. The trim removed 8 bases at V and 5 bases at J, leaving 10 bases unmatched. From germline, CDR1 is MDHEN and CDR2 SYDVKM. This chain's CDR3 is CASVLLRGQTEAFF. The CDR3 DNA is TGTGCCAGCGTTCTCCTCAGGGGGCAAACTGAAGCTTTCTTT.

The rearrangement joins TRBV4-3 to TRBJ1-2, with TRBD1 matching 8 bases. CDR3 length equals 17 residues. Germline V gene lookup returns CDR1 LGHNA and CDR2 YSLEER. J lost 4 bases, V lost 4 bases, and 14 bases had no gene match. Here the CDR3 DNA reads TGCGCCAGCAGCCTCGAACTCCGGACAGGGAGTACCTATGGCTACACCTTC. As protein: CASSLELRTGSTYGYTF.

This chain connects TRBV5-1 to TRBJ2-2; 7 bases match TRBD1. The CDR3 spans 15 residues. Losses at the gene ends were 4 bases for V and 3 bases for J; bases not matched to a gene: 6. Germline V gene sequence: CDR1 SGHRS, CDR2 YFSETQ. The CDR3 region has the DNA TGCGCCAGCAGCCAAGGGACAGTTTACACCGGGGAGCTGTTTTTT. It codes for CASSQGTVYTGELFF.

This sequence joins TRBV5-6 and TRBJ2-4; possibly TRBD2 for D (6 bases). Trimming cost V 2 bases and J 7 bases, with 13 bases left between them. Per the germline V gene, CDR1 is SGHDT and CDR2 is YYEEEE. This CDR3 contains 14 residues. The CDR3 DNA reads TGTGCCAGCAGCTTAGACCGGGAGAAGAACATTCAGTACTTC. Encoded protein: CASSLDREKNIQYF.

This clone was observed a few times. The chain combines TRBV6-5 with TRBJ1-6; TRBD1 is a possible D gene (6 bases). CDR3 length: 16 amino acids. The germline CDR1 and CDR2 sequences are MNHEY and SVGAGI. V lost 1 base to trimming and J lost 14 bases, with 21 bases between them. The CDR3 spells CASSYWAAQNEGALHF. The DNA of the CDR3 is TGTGCCAGCAGTTACTGGGCCGCCCAGAATGAGGGGGCCCTCCACTTT.